Listed here are 17 T cell receptor beta chains from one sample, sequenced in a study of radiotherapy plus CTLA-4 blockade in lung cancer. Here immunoSEQ multiplex PCR was the method, and the copy in TCRdb shows in-frame clones only, minus some. The data hold about 73,000 clones, with around 87% observed a single time. The sample here was peripheral blood, taken from a patient treated with radiotherapy plus ipilimumab. The receptors stem from a human donor with non-small cell lung cancer that progressed on radiotherapy plus ipilimumab.

V is TRBV7-8 and J is TRBJ1-5; D not certain. The CDR3 has 13 amino acids. The germline V gene has CDR1 SGHVS and CDR2 FQNEAQ. V was cut by 5 bases and J by 6 bases, with 11 bases left in between. The DNA for the CDR3 is TGTGCCAGCAGCCTAATGACACGTCAGCCCCAGCATTTT. Amino acid sequence: CASSLMTRQPQHF.

The chain has TRBV5-5 and TRBJ1-1; D ambiguous. Germline lookup yields CDR1 SGHKS and CDR2 YYEKEE (reference sequence). V lost 0 bases, J lost 6 bases, and 6 bases lay in between. The CDR3 totals 12 residues. The CDR3 DNA reads as TGTGCCAGCAGCTTGGTGGTCCCTGAAGCTTTCTTT. Amino acid sequence: CASSLVVPEAFF.

The V call is TRBV5-1, the J call TRBJ2-1; no definite D call. CDR1 and CDR2 from the germline V gene are SGHRS and YFSETQ. V was clipped by 0 bases and J by 9 bases, with 10 bases between them. The length of the CDR3 is 13 residues. The chain's CDR3 is CASSLDPSAEQFF. CDR3 coding DNA: TGCGCCAGCAGCTTGGATCCCAGCGCTGAGCAGTTCTTC.

This chain uses TRBV5-1 with TRBJ1-1; TRBD1 matches 8 bases. After removal of 4 bases from V and 5 bases from J, the junction contained 7 bases not matched to a gene. Germline values: CDR1 SGHRS, CDR2 YFSETQ. This CDR3 comprises 14 residues. The CDR3 DNA reads TGCGCCAGCAGCGGACAGGGATCGGGAACTGAAGCTTTCTTT. Amino acids: CASSGQGSGTEAFF.

The rearrangement joins TRBV5-1 to TRBJ2-7, with TRBD2 matching over 7 bases. The length of the CDR3 is 14 residues. CDR1 is SGHRS, CDR2 YFSETQ, per germline. Trimming cost V 4 bases and J 5 bases; bases outside gene matches: 9. This CDR3 reads CASSPPGLINEQYF. For the CDR3, the DNA is TGCGCCAGCAGCCCACCGGGACTAATCAACGAGCAGTACTTC.

The V call is TRBV4-2, the J call TRBJ2-2, with D perhaps matching TRBD1 (6 bases). Germline V lookup: CDR1 LGHNA, CDR2 YNFKEQ. The germline V and J ends were trimmed by 4 bases and 4 bases, with 19 bases remaining between them. The CDR3 has 17 residues. The CDR3 bases are TGTGCCAGCAGCCGGCGATTTGGACAGCGGATCACCGGGGAGCTGTTTTTT. Residues: CASSRRFGQRITGELFF.

The rearrangement links TRBV6-5 to TRBJ2-3, with D unclear. There are 15 residues in the CDR3. V was trimmed by 2 bases and J by 2 bases, leaving 11 bases between them. Germline V gene lookup returns CDR1 MNHEY and CDR2 SVGAGI. DNA for the CDR3: TGTGCCAGCAGTTACGGGCAGCTCGTCACAGATACGCAGTATTTT. It translates to CASSYGQLVTDTQYF.

The V gene is TRBV6-4, the J gene TRBJ2-2; 10 nucleotides match TRBD2. In germline, CDR1 is MRHNA, CDR2 SNTAGT. The CDR3 contains 16 residues. Germline trimming cut 5 bases from V and 3 bases from J; bases unmatched to any gene: 6. CDR3 coding DNA: TGTGCCAGCAGTCCGGGACTAGCGACCTACACCGGGGAGCTGTTTTTT. Amino acid sequence: CASSPGLATYTGELFF.

The chain combines TRBV2 with TRBJ2-5, with 9 bases that match TRBD2. This CDR3 contains 14 residues. V gave up 5 bases and J gave up 2 bases; unmatched junction bases: 3. CDR1 and CDR2 (germline): SNHLY, FYNNEI. CDR3 amino acids: CASSTLAGQETQYF. In nucleotides, the CDR3 is TGTGCCAGCAGTACTCTAGCGGGACAAGAGACCCAGTACTTC.

The rearrangement joins TRBV5-3 to TRBJ2-5, with a tentative D call TRBD2 (5 bases). TRBV5-3 is known as an ORF, though its function is uncertain. The V end was cut by 9 bases, the J end by 1 base, with 10 bases between. The length of the CDR3 is 12 residues. The CDR3 loop is CATPGSQETQYF. The CDR3 DNA sequence: TGTGCCACCCCGGGGAGCCAAGAGACCCAGTACTTC.

V and J are TRBV5-5 and TRBJ1-4; unclear D gene. V was cut by 2 bases and J by 8 bases, with 13 bases left in between. This CDR3 is built from 14 residues. Germline V gene lookup returns CDR1 SGHKS and CDR2 YYEKEE (reference sequence). The CDR3 reads CASSFPSNGEKLFF. The CDR3 coding sequence is TGTGCCAGCAGCTTTCCGTCCAACGGGGAAAAACTGTTTTTT.

The chain couples TRBV2 to TRBJ2-2; TRBD2 matches at 9 bases. This CDR3 region has 13 residues. Trimming removed 6 bases from V and 8 bases from J; junction bases left unmatched: 4. Germline assignment: CDR1 SNHLY and CDR2 FYNNEI. The CDR3 sequence: CASRVAGAGELFF. The CDR3 DNA follows: TGTGCCAGCAGGGTAGCGGGAGCTGGGGAGCTGTTTTTT.

The gene calls are TRBV5-6 and TRBJ2-7; D call uncertain. V lost 0 bases and J 4 bases, leaving 11 bases between the germline ends. Looked up from germline, CDR1 is SGHDT and CDR2 is YYEEEE. There are 14 residues in the CDR3. The CDR3 sequence is CASSLVARNYEQYF. The CDR3 DNA sequence: TGTGCCAGCAGCTTGGTTGCCAGGAATTACGAGCAGTACTTC.

The chain recombines TRBV5-6 with TRBJ2-1; D gene unclear. Deletions cut 1 base from V and 10 bases from J, with 6 bases between. The germline V gene has CDR1 SGHDT and CDR2 YYEEEE. The CDR3 runs 11 residues. The CDR3 reads CASSLRIEQFF. Here the CDR3 DNA reads TGTGCCAGCAGCTTGCGGATAGAGCAGTTCTTC.

V gene TRBV2 combines with J gene TRBJ1-2, with no clear D. This CDR3 spans 16 amino acids. Germline loops: CDR1 SNHLY, CDR2 FYNNEI. Trimming cost V 3 bases and J 0 bases, with 14 bases left between them. Here the CDR3 reads CASSDGYDIANYGYTF. The DNA for the CDR3 is TGTGCCAGCAGTGATGGCTATGACATCGCTAACTATGGCTACACCTTC.

The chain carries TRBV15 and TRBJ2-1; 12 bases are shared with TRBD2. The CDR3 contains 17 residues. Germline CDR1 reads LNHNV; CDR2 reads YYDKDF (reference sequence). Trimming cost V 0 bases and J 4 bases; bases outside gene matches: 4. Written as DNA, the CDR3 is TGTGCCACCAGCAGAGAAATAGGACTAGCGGGATACAATGAGCAGTTCTTC. Its translation is CATSREIGLAGYNEQFF.

The chain joins TRBV21-1 to TRBJ1-5; the table's D call, TRBD1, was not checked against the DNA. TRBV21-1 is tagged as a pseudogene. The CDR3 spans 14 residues. The CDR3 region is CASSRQGVNQPQHF. As DNA, the CDR3 is TGTGCCAGCAGCAGACAGGGTGTAAATCAGCCCCAGCATTTT.